This T cell receptor beta chain is from a study of shared clonotypes between healthy human individuals. Study-wide points: Clonotypes shared by all four donors outscored non-shared clonotypes in generation probability. Clonotype sharing among donors was expected to depend on sequencing depth.

The method was immunoSEQ multiplex PCR; TCRdb's version includes in-frame clones alone and lacks a portion of them. Of millions of clones in the sample, approximately 95% were seen once. The CDR3 covers 15 residues. The V gene lost 6 bases and the J gene lost 3 bases, with 14 bases spanning the gap. Germline CDR1 and CDR2: KGHSH and LQKENI. In regard to this clone: What it binds is not known.

The source material was naive CD4+ T cells sorted from blood. The sample's subset: CD45RA+ positively selected. The TCR was taken from a man aged 18 to 30 in good health. V is TRBV18 and J is TRBJ2-2, with TRBD2 as a possible D gene (6 bases). In nucleotides, the CDR3 is TGTGCCAGCTCCTCGAAGGGACTGTACACCGGGGAGCTGTTTTTT. Protein sequence: CASSSKGLYTGELFF.